This TCR beta chain is from a study of shared clonotypes between healthy human individuals. Method: immunoSEQ multiplex PCR; TCRdb's copy keeps in-frame clones and lacks some. Seen here are roughly 120,000 clones, about two thirds observed once, and the top ten hold 20% to 25%. This clone has just a few counts. This CDR3 is built from 15 residues. V was cut by 5 bases and J by 2 bases, with 13 bases left in between. Germline CDR1 is MDHEN and CDR2 is SYDVKM. The sequence was collected from a woman younger than 45 in good health. Sequenced sample: memory CD8+ T cells sorted from blood. Stated subset: CD45RO+ cells pooled with CCR7-negative TemRA cells. This chain connects TRBV28 to TRBJ1-5; possibly TRBD1 for D (5 bases). CDR3 sequence: CASSPLRDGNQPQHF. In DNA, the CDR3 is TGTGCCAGCAGTCCCTTGAGGGACGGCAATCAGCCCCAGCATTTT.